The 7 T cell receptor beta chains given below trace back to one sample, sequenced in a study of T cells in Graves' hyperthyroidism and ophthalmopathy. What was amplified from RNA transcripts were TCR beta CDR3 regions. Using the HTBI primer set, a first-round RT-PCR was run on the TCR CDR3. TCRdb re-called the multiplex PCR reads with MiXCR, one entry per CDR3 protein. Of 450,000 to 550,000 distinct CDR3 sequences listed, approximately 25% were seen once; the top ten hold about 11%. Material for sequencing was blood. The receptors originated from a woman aged 25-40 years with Graves' ophthalmopathy.

This clonotype was counted at least ten times. The chain combines TRBV20-1 with TRBJ1-6; a possible D gene is TRBD1 (6 bases). The V gene lost 4 bases and the J gene lost 8 bases, with 15 bases spanning the gap. The CDR3 spans 14 residues. Germline V CDR1 and CDR2: DFQATT, SNEGSKA (reference sequence). CDR3 in amino acids: CSAKPEGGDSPLHF. CDR3 DNA sequence: TGCAGTGCTAAACCCGAGGGGGGGGATTCACCCCTCCACTTT.

This clonotype came up many times. This chain uses TRBV7-9 with TRBJ1-1, with D possibly matching TRBD1 (5 bases). The germline V and J ends were trimmed by 2 bases and 2 bases, with 12 bases remaining between them. Germline-derived CDR1 and CDR2 are SEHNR and FQNEAQ (reference sequence). This CDR3 has 15 residues. CDR3 coding DNA: TGTGCCAGCAGCTTATCGCAGGGCGGTAACACTGAAGCTTTCTTT. It yields the protein CASSLSQGGNTEAFF.

This clonotype was recorded at least ten times. The CDR3 DNA sequence: TGTGCCATCAGTGCATCGACAGGGGACGGCTACACCTTC. Translating gives CAISASTGDGYTF. The genes are TRBV10-3 and TRBJ1-2; 8 nucleotides align to TRBD1. The CDR3 sequence is 13 residues long. Germline V gene data show CDR1 as ENHRY and CDR2 as SYGVKD. With V trimmed by 4 bases and J by 8 bases, 6 bases remained unmatched.

This clonotype was seen many times. This chain links TRBV6-1 with TRBJ1-1; D unresolved. Germline CDR1 is MNHNS and CDR2 is SASEGT. CDR3 length equals 14 residues. V shed 8 bases and J shed 0 bases, with 13 bases lying between them. The CDR3 DNA is TGTGCCAGCGCCGGAACAGATATGAACACTGAAGCTTTCTTT. Its protein product is CASAGTDMNTEAFF.

This clonotype was counted at least ten times. V and J are TRBV5-8 and TRBJ2-7, with D uncertain. With 4 bases removed from V and 0 bases from J, the gap between germline ends came to 14 bases. CDR3 length: 15 amino acids. Germline assignment: CDR1 SGHTS and CDR2 YDEGEE. CDR3 DNA sequence: TGTGCCAGCAGCCCCGGACGGAGACTCTCCTACGAGCAGTACTTC. This gives the protein CASSPGRRLSYEQYF.

This clonotype was seen at least ten times. The V and J genes are TRBV2 and TRBJ1-5; TRBD1 agrees at 7 bases. The germline gives CDR1 SNHLY, CDR2 FYNNEI. The junction had 12 bases not matched to a gene; V was cut back by 8 bases and J by 5 bases. This CDR3 comprises 15 residues. The CDR3, as DNA: TGTGCCAGCGGTCCCGGGACAGCGATGGATCAGCCCCAGCATTTT. This encodes CASGPGTAMDQPQHF.

This clonotype was observed at least ten times. The genes are TRBV27 and TRBJ1-5; D uncertain. The V gene lost 2 bases and the J gene lost 5 bases, with 10 bases spanning the gap. Germline CDR1 MNHEY, CDR2 SMNVEV (reference sequence). The CDR3 is 14 residues long. The CDR3 loop reads CASSLVVGDQPQHF. The CDR3 DNA sequence: TGTGCCAGCAGTTTAGTGGTTGGGGATCAGCCCCAGCATTTT.